Presented here are 3 T cell receptor beta chains from one specimen sequenced in a study of somatic mutations in cytotoxic T cells in rheumatoid arthritis. Produced via immunoSEQ multiplex PCR; TCRdb's table is partial and in-frame only. The sample carries around 16,000 clones, 82% recorded once. The sample consisted of CD8+ T cells sorted from blood. Receptors were obtained from a woman aged 45-60 years with rheumatoid arthritis.

The V call is TRBV7-9, the J call TRBJ1-5; D might be TRBD1 (5 bases). The CDR3 runs 15 residues. Germline V lookup: CDR1 SEHNR, CDR2 FQNEAQ (reference sequence). Trimming stripped 5 bases from V and 0 bases from J, with 11 bases between. The CDR3: CASSPTGSSNQPQHF. Written as DNA, the CDR3 is TGTGCCAGCAGCCCCACAGGTTCTAGCAATCAGCCCCAGCATTTT. Looking up the rest from reference TRBV7-9 and TRBJ1-5 gives the full variable domain: DTGVSQNPRHKITKRGQNVTFRCDPISEHNRLYWYRQTLGQGPEFLTYFQNEAQLEKSRLLSDRFSAERPKGSFSTLEIQRTEQGDSAMYLCASSPTGSSNQPQHFGDGTRLSIL.

This rearrangement joins TRBV19 to TRBJ2-7, with unresolved D. CDR3 length: 14 amino acids. Germline V gene lookup returns CDR1 LNHDA and CDR2 SQIVND (reference sequence). Trimming pared 1 base from V and 0 bases from J, leaving 7 bases between. The CDR3 here is CASSIGSPSYEQYF. CDR3 sequence (DNA): TGTGCCAGTAGTATAGGCAGTCCCTCCTACGAGCAGTACTTC. Together with reference TRBV19 and TRBJ2-7, the CDR3 gives the full variable domain: DGGITQSPKYLFRKEGQNVTLSCEQNLNHDAMYWYRQDPGQGLRLIYYSQIVNDFQKGDIAEGYSVSREKKESFPLTVTSAQKNPTAFYLCASSIGSPSYEQYFGPGTRLTVT.

This chain joins TRBV27 and TRBJ2-5, with D maybe TRBD2 (5 bases). Trimming stripped 5 bases from V and 5 bases from J, with 12 bases between. The V gene's germline CDR1 is MNHEY and CDR2 SMNVEV (reference sequence). CDR3 size: 13 residues. CDR3 sequence reads: CASSPRTGETQYF. The DNA of the CDR3 is TGTGCCAGCAGTCCGCGGACGGGGGAGACCCAGTACTTC.